One sample yielded the 5 T cell receptor beta chains listed below, sequenced in a study of identifying expanded T cells in peripheral blood. Only in-frame clones appear in the TCRdb table, and some are missing; sequencing was by immunoSEQ multiplex PCR. In the table there are 90,000 to 110,000 clones, 88% of which are singletons. The sample consisted of blood. The receptors shown here come from a person aged 18 to 75 in good health.

The chain recombines TRBV6-1 with TRBJ2-7; D is perhaps TRBD2 (5 bases). Per the germline V gene, CDR1 is MNHNS and CDR2 is SASEGT. V was trimmed by 6 bases and J by 2 bases, leaving 11 bases between them. This CDR3 has 13 amino acids. CDR3 bases: TGTGCCAGCAGCTTCGGGGTCACCTACGAGCAGTACTTC. Protein sequence: CASSFGVTYEQYF.

The chain carries TRBV21-1 and TRBJ2-3; the D call of TRBD1 is as the table states it, not checked on the DNA. TRBV21-1 is a known pseudogene. The CDR3 totals 15 residues. The CDR3 DNA follows: TGTGCCAGCAGCGCCCGGGACAGTAGCACAGATACGCAGTATTTT. This gives the protein CASSARDSSTDTQYF.

The chain links TRBV9 to TRBJ1-3; D is unclear. CDR1 and CDR2 (germline): SGDLS, YYNGEE. V was trimmed by 4 bases and J by 1 base, leaving 12 bases between them. The CDR3 spans 15 residues. The CDR3 here is CASSTLPNSGNTIYF. The DNA for the CDR3 is TGTGCCAGCAGCACACTCCCAAATTCTGGAAACACCATATATTTT.

The count of this clone is one. The chain employs TRBV9 and TRBJ1-4; D is ambiguous. The V and J ends lost 0 bases and 0 bases respectively, with 9 bases between them. The CDR3 spans 16 residues. CDR1 and CDR2 from the germline V gene are SGDLS and YYNGEE. The CDR3 protein is CASSVDGRPTNEKLFF. The CDR3 coding sequence is TGTGCCAGCAGCGTAGACGGGAGACCAACTAATGAAAAACTGTTTTTT.

The rearrangement joins TRBV29-1 to TRBJ2-1; D remains unclear. This CDR3 is 10 amino acids long. Germline-derived CDR1 and CDR2 are SQVTM and ANQGSEA. Trimming cost V 4 bases and J 7 bases, with 5 bases left between them. The CDR3 loop is CSVGGNEQFF. The CDR3 nucleotides are TGCAGCGTTGGGGGAAATGAGCAGTTCTTC.